This T cell receptor (beta chain) was profiled in a study of control samples from healthy donors and cancer patients. Profiling relied on immunoSEQ multiplex PCR, and the TCRdb table lists in-frame clones only, not all of them. The sample yields about 82,000 clones, 94% seen once. V dropped 6 bases and J dropped 12; count of bases not matched to a gene: 15. The CDR3 contains 14 residues. The germline CDR1 and CDR2 sequences are LGHDT and YNNKEL (reference sequence). The sequencing sample was made of blood. V usage is TRBV3-1 (or the pseudogene TRBV3-2) and J usage is TRBJ2-7; 9 bases align to TRBD2. The origin of this receptor is a woman between 18 and 30 years old in good health. Here the CDR3 reads CASRTSRGAGGSYF. CDR3 coding DNA: TGTGCCAGCAGAACCTCTCGAGGAGCGGGGGGCTCGTACTTC.